This is a list of T cell receptor beta chains from one sample in a study of brain T cells in children with intractable seizures. Here immunoSEQ multiplex PCR was the method, and the copy in TCRdb shows in-frame clones only, minus some. Of about 64,000 clones in the sample, about 96% were seen once. The sample here was peripheral blood, taken at surgery. The receptors originated from a boy in the first two years of life with focal cortical dysplasia and intractable seizures. Both conserved end residues are trimmed from each CDR3. Fields, in order: J gene, V gene, CDR3 protein.

J: TRBJ2-7
V: TRBV18
CDR3: ASSPQQSYEQY

J: TRBJ2-5
V: TRBV20-1
CDR3: SAMNGETQY

J: TRBJ2-5
V: TRBV5-1
CDR3: ASSLDVLAGGKETQY

J: TRBJ2-3
V: TRBV7-9
CDR3: ASSSQGGTDTQY

J: TRBJ2-5
V: TRBV6-2/TRBV6-3
CDR3: ASSYSPYEPGRQETQY

J: TRBJ2-7
V: TRBV2
CDR3: ASRGGEQY

J: TRBJ1-6
V: TRBV7-2
CDR3: ASSLPRDRVSPLH

J: TRBJ2-7
V: TRBV14
CDR3: ASSQERVRGRVYEQY

J: TRBJ2-1
V: TRBV4-1
CDR3: ASSRTGGDEQF

J: TRBJ2-7
V: TRBV6-5
CDR3: ASSGPVGNSYEQY

J: TRBJ2-4
V: TRBV12-5
CDR3: ASGLAATSGWAGNIQY

J: TRBJ1-6
V: TRBV28
CDR3: ASSLSGINSPLH

J: TRBJ1-3
V: TRBV11-3
CDR3: ASSGDRSGNTIY

J: TRBJ1-4
V: TRBV6-4
CDR3: ASRKRDMGEKLF

J: TRBJ2-7
V: TRBV5-6
CDR3: ASSSAGGSYEQY

J: TRBJ2-4
V: TRBV27
CDR3: ASSDDRTGGARNIQY

J: TRBJ1-2
V: TRBV10-1
CDR3: ASSESQGRYYGYT

J: TRBJ2-1
V: TRBV19
CDR3: ASSIVQGNEQF

J: TRBJ2-3
V: TRBV7-8
CDR3: ASSLAGGRNTQY